This T cell receptor (beta chain) was found in a study of shared clonotypes between healthy human individuals. Here immunoSEQ multiplex PCR was the method, and the copy in TCRdb shows in-frame clones only, minus some. The table shows fewer than 2.5 million clones, with under 95% occurring only once. CDR1 is KGHSH, CDR2 LQKENI, per germline. V lost 3 bases and J lost 3, with 12 bases in between. This CDR3 spans 15 amino acids. Every one of the donors was a Caucasian adult that lived in Nashville, Tennessee. Sequencing was done on a sample of naive CD4+ T cells from PBMCs. Subset meaning: CD45RA+ positively selected. This TCR came from a man aged 18 to 35 in good health. Some clones in this sample may be carry-over from other donors' samples. The chain carries TRBV18 and TRBJ2-4; D unresolved. CDR3 region: CASSPPGLGKNIQYF. As DNA, the CDR3 is TGTGCCAGCTCACCCCCGGGTCTGGGCAAAAACATTCAGTACTTC.